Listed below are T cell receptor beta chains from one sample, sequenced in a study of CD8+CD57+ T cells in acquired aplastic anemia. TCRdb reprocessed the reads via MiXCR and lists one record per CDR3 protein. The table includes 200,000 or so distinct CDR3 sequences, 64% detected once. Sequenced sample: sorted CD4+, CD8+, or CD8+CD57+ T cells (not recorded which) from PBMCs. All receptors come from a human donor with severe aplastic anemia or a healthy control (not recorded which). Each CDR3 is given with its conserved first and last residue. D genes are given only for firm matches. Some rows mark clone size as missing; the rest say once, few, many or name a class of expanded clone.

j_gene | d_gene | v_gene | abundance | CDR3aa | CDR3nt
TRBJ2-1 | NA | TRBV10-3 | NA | CACVDDYNEQFF | TGTGCCTGCGTTGACGATTACAATGAGCAGTTCTTC
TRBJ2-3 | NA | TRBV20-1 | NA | CSGLAWSTDTQYF | TGCAGCGGGCTGGCGTGGAGCACAGATACGCAGTATTTT
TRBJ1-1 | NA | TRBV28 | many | CASSPVRYTEAFF | TGTGCCAGCAGTCCAGTTCGGTACACTGAAGCTTTCTTT
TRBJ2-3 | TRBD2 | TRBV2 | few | CASTMGLAGADTQYF | TGTGCCAGCACCATGGGACTAGCGGGGGCAGATACGCAGTATTTT
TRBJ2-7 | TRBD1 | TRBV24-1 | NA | CASSTQQGAGEQYF | TGTGCCAGCTCAACACAGCAGGGGGCTGGTGAGCAGTACTTC
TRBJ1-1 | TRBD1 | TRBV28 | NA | CASSSGQGPEAFF | TGTGCCAGCAGTAGTGGACAGGGTCCTGAAGCTTTCTTT
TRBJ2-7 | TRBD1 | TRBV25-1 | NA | CASSGHRGFTDEQYF | TGTGCCAGCAGTGGCCACAGGGGGTTCACGGACGAGCAGTACTTC
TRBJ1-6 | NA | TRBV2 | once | CASSRPYNSPLHF | TGTGCCAGCAGTCGGCCATATAATTCACCCCTCCACTTT
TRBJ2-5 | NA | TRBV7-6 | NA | CASSLVVGETQYF | TGTGCCAGCAGCTTAGTAGTCGGTGAGACCCAGTACTTC
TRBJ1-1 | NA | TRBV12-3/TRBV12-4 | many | CASSLVGVNTEAFF | TGTGCCAGCAGTTTAGTGGGCGTGAACACTGAAGCTTTCTTT
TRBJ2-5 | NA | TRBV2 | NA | CASTLGGTSSQETQYF | TGTGCCAGCACCCTGGGAGGCACATCATCCCAAGAGACCCAGTACTTC
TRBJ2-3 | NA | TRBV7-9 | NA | CASSRGGADTQYF | TGTGCCAGCAGCCGCGGCGGTGCAGATACGCAGTATTTT
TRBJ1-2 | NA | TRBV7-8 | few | CASSLAAQGGSYTF | TGTGCCAGCAGCTTAGCTGCCCAGGGTGGGAGCTACACCTTC
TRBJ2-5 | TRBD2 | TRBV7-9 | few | CASSSPFQREWGETQYF | TGTGCCAGCAGCTCCCCTTTCCAGCGGGAGTGGGGGGAGACCCAGTACTTC
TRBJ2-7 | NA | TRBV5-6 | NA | CASSPGGRGYEQYF | TGTGCCAGCAGCCCTGGGGGAAGAGGGTACGAGCAGTACTTC
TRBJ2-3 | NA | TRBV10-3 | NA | CAISEASDGDTQYF | TGTGCCATCAGTGAGGCTAGCGATGGAGATACGCAGTATTTT
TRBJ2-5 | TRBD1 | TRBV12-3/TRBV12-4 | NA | CASSFGTGDETQYF | TGTGCCAGCAGCTTCGGGACAGGGGACGAGACCCAGTACTTC
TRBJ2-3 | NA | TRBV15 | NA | CATSGDRGQTDTQYF | TGTGCTACCAGCGGAGACAGAGGGCAAACAGATACGCAGTATTTT
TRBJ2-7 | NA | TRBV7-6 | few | CASSLAADSYEQYF | TGTGCCAGCAGCTTAGCAGCGGATTCCTACGAGCAGTACTTC
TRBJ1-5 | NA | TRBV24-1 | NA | CATSDPTASNQPQHF | TGTGCCACCAGTGACCCGACAGCTAGCAATCAGCCCCAGCATTTT
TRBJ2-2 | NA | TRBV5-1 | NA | CASSLSGSGELFF | TGCGCCAGCAGCTTGTCTGGCAGCGGGGAGCTGTTTTTT
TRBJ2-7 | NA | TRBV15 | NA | CATSRSAQGYEQYF | TGTGCCACCAGCAGATCCGCCCAGGGTTACGAGCAGTACTTC
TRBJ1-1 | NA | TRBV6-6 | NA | CASSESGGSEAFF | TGTGCCAGCAGTGAATCCGGGGGCTCTGAAGCTTTCTTT
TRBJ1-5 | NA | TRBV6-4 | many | CASSDNLCRELQQPQHF | TGTGCCAGCAGTGACAATCTGTGTAGGGAGTTACAGCAGCCCCAGCATTTT
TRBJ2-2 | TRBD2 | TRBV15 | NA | CATSRDSGTRLTGELFF | TGTGCCACCAGCAGAGATTCGGGGACTAGGCTCACCGGGGAGCTGTTTTTT
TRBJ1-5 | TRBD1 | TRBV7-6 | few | CASSFGTGAGQPQHF | TGTGCCAGCAGCTTCGGGACAGGGGCGGGCCAGCCCCAGCATTTT
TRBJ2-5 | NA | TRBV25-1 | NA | CASGDPLSQETQYF | TGTGCCAGTGGGGATCCCCTATCTCAAGAGACCCAGTACTTC
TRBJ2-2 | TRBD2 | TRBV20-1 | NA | CSARDRTSGGAGELFF | TGCAGTGCTAGAGATCGGACCAGCGGGGGGGCCGGGGAGCTGTTTTTT
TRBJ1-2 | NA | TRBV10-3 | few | CAITDPTNYGYTF | TGTGCCATCACCGACCCTACTAACTATGGCTACACCTTC
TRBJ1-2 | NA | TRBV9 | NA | CASSLVEGGYTF | TGTGCCAGCAGCCTAGTCGAGGGTGGCTACACCTTC
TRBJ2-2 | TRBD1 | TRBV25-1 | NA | CASSDNRGMNTGELFF | TGTGCCAGCAGTGACAACAGGGGGATGAACACCGGGGAGCTGTTTTTT
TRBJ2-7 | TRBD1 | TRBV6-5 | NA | CASSGPGQDYEQYF | TGTGCCAGCAGTGGGCCGGGACAGGACTACGAGCAGTACTTC
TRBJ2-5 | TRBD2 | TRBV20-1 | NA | CSAPPGAGGFYQETQYF | TGCAGTGCTCCCCCTGGAGCGGGGGGGTTCTACCAAGAGACCCAGTACTTC
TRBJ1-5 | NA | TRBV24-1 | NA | CATSDRGRGNQPQHF | TGTGCCACCAGTGATCGGGGGCGAGGCAATCAGCCCCAGCATTTT
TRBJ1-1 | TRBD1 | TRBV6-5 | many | CASSTGTVVAEAFF | TGTGCCAGCAGTACCGGGACAGTAGTTGCTGAAGCTTTCTTT
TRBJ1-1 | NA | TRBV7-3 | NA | CASREAENMNTEAFF | TGTGCCAGCAGGGAAGCCGAAAACATGAACACTGAAGCTTTCTTT
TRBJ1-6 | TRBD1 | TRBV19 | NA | CASSAGTALSPLHF | TGTGCCAGTAGTGCCGGGACAGCCCTCTCACCCCTCCACTTT
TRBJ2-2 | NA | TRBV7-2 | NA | CASSLVGETGELFF | TGTGCCAGCAGCTTAGTCGGGGAAACCGGGGAGCTGTTTTTT
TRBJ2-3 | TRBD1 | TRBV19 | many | CASSIGQGAEDTQYF | TGTGCCAGTAGTATTGGGCAGGGGGCTGAAGATACGCAGTATTTT
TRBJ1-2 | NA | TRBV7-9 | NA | CASSQGGVGGYTF | TGTGCCAGCAGCCAAGGGGGAGTGGGAGGCTACACCTTC
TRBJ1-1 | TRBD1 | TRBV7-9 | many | CASSSTTGITEAFF | TGTGCCAGCAGCTCTACGACAGGGATCACTGAAGCTTTCTTT
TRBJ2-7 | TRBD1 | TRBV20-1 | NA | CSARNPNQNQGAYEQYF | TGCAGTGCTAGAAACCCGAACCAGAACCAGGGGGCGTACGAGCAGTACTTC
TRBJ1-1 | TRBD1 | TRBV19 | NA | CASSNRGGNTEAFF | TGTGCCAGTAGTAACAGGGGCGGGAACACTGAAGCTTTCTTT
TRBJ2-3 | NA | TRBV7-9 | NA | CASSLGTGRTDTQYF | TGTGCCAGCAGCTTAGGGACGGGTCGCACGGATACGCAGTATTTT
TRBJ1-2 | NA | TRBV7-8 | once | CASSGGDYGYTF | TGTGCCAGCAGCGGTGGGGACTATGGCTACACCTTC
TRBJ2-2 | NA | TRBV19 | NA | CASSHQGRELFF | TGTGCCAGTAGTCATCAGGGTCGGGAGCTGTTTTTT
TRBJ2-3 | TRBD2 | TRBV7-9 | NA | CASSGREADTQYF | TGTGCCAGCAGCGGGAGGGAGGCAGATACGCAGTATTTT
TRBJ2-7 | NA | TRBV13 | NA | CASSRLGQTYEQYF | TGTGCCAGCAGCCGTCTCGGGCAAACCTACGAGCAGTACTTC
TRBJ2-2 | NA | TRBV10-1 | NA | CASSEGATGELFF | TGCGCCAGCAGTGAGGGGGCTACCGGGGAGCTGTTTTTT
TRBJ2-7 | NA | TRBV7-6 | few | CASSLAGGERYEQYF | TGTGCCAGCAGCTTAGCGGGCGGGGAGCGGTACGAGCAGTACTTC